This TCR beta chain emerged from a study of T-cell memory formation after mild COVID-19. Overall study context: Each donor largely had its own TCR clusters.

On this clonotype: Its antigen remains unidentified.

General study results and limits: Contracting CD4+ clones were located mainly in CM and EM, and CD8+ clones in EMRA. The pre-infection memory compartment contained some responding clones, suggesting cross-reactive memory joined.

It was 5'RACE with constant-segment primers that produced the TCR alpha and TCR beta cDNA libraries, which carried sample barcodes and UMIs. TCRdb redid the calling of the 5' RACE reads with MiXCR, one entry per CDR3 protein. Of over 300,000 distinct CDR3 sequences in the sample, around a fifth were seen once. Germline V lookup: CDR1 SEHNR, CDR2 FQNEAQ (reference sequence). V was clipped by 6 bases and J by 4 bases; unmatched bases: 11. This CDR3 has 15 residues. This TCR was recovered from a man between 18 and 29 years old who had mild COVID-19 (a few samples of this study predate the infection). Cell type and time point are not known. Material for sequencing was PBMCs or a T cell subset sorted from them (not recorded which). The genes are TRBV7-9 and TRBJ1-1; TRBD1 aligns across 7 bases. The CDR3 DNA follows: TGTGCCAGCAGGTGCTGGGACAGTACCTGCACTGAAGCTTTCTTT. Residues: CASRCWDSTCTEAFF.